These T cell receptor beta chains were read from a single sample in a study of shared clonotypes between healthy human individuals. The table came from immunoSEQ multiplex PCR; TCRdb's copy has only in-frame clones and leaves some out. The sample includes roughly 1,800,000 clones, over 85% of them seen just once. Sequencing was performed on naive CD8+ T cells sorted from blood. These receptors originate from a man aged 18 to 29 in good health. The CDR3 runs from the conserved cysteine through the conserved F or W. D genes are given only for firm matches. A row's size may be missing; if present it is once, few, many or a size class.

d_gene | j_gene | abundance | v_gene | CDR3aa | CDR3nt
- | TRBJ2-2 | - | TRBV30 | CAWRTTNTGELFF | TGTGCCTGGAGGACAACGAACACCGGGGAGCTGTTTTTT
- | TRBJ2-7 | - | TRBV7-2 | CASSLAGLDRWEQYF | TGTGCCAGCAGCCTTGCGGGCTTGGATCGGTGGGAGCAGTACTTC
- | TRBJ2-7 | - | TRBV5-6 | CASSSEGGGGEQYF | TGTGCCAGCAGCTCGGAGGGTGGAGGGGGCGAGCAGTACTTC
TRBD2 | TRBJ2-1 | - | TRBV28 | CASSLASGGEGFF | TGTGCCAGCAGTTTGGCTAGCGGGGGAGAGGGGTTCTTC
TRBD2 | TRBJ2-5 | - | TRBV7-9 | CASSTRLAGAPYQETQYF | TGTGCCAGCAGCACCCGACTAGCGGGGGCTCCTTACCAAGAGACCCAGTACTTC
TRBD2 | TRBJ2-7 | - | TRBV13 | CASSLIGEGFFGEQYF | TGTGCCAGCAGCTTAATAGGGGAGGGGTTTTTCGGCGAGCAGTACTTC
- | TRBJ2-1 | once | TRBV5-4 | CASSLTTSYNEQFF | TGTGCCAGCAGCTTGACCACTTCCTACAATGAGCAGTTCTTC
- | TRBJ2-5 | once | TRBV30 | CAWSVQVLQETQYF | TGTGCCTGGAGTGTTCAGGTTTTACAAGAGACCCAGTACTTC
- | TRBJ2-1 | - | TRBV28 | CASSLRGAYFGDEQFF | TGTGCCAGCAGTTTGCGCGGGGCCTACTTTGGAGATGAGCAGTTCTTC
- | TRBJ1-2 | - | TRBV11-1 | CASSRTDNYGYTF | TGTGCCAGCAGCAGGACGGATAACTATGGCTACACCTTC
TRBD1 | TRBJ2-2 | - | TRBV13 | CASGLLGQGNTGELFF | TGTGCCAGCGGCCTTCTCGGACAGGGGAACACCGGGGAGCTGTTTTTT
- | TRBJ2-5 | - | TRBV2 | CASSEEREEFRTETQYF | TGTGCCAGCAGTGAAGAGAGGGAGGAGTTTCGCACGGAGACCCAGTACTTC
- | TRBJ2-7 | - | TRBV7-3 | CASSPRPSETYEQYF | TGTGCCAGCAGCCCCCGTCCTAGCGAGACCTACGAGCAGTACTTC
TRBD1 | TRBJ1-4 | - | TRBV10-2 | CASTLGTATNEKLFF | TGCGCCAGCACCCTCGGGACAGCAACTAATGAAAAACTGTTTTTT
TRBD2 | TRBJ2-7 | - | TRBV9 | CASSISGSPEEQYF | TGTGCCAGCAGCATTAGCGGGTCCCCGGAGGAGCAGTACTTC
- | TRBJ2-7 | - | TRBV5-6 | CASSPTDSRFTYEQYF | TGTGCCAGCAGCCCGACGGACAGCCGATTCACCTACGAGCAGTACTTC
- | TRBJ2-5 | once | TRBV10-2 | CASTGDGQSEETQYF | TGCGCCAGCACCGGGGACGGTCAATCCGAAGAGACCCAGTACTTC
TRBD1 | TRBJ1-1 | few | TRBV30 | CAWNTGGDTEAFF | TGTGCCTGGAATACAGGGGGGGACACTGAAGCTTTCTTT
TRBD1 | TRBJ2-7 | - | TRBV6-6 | CASKPWDRDYEQYF | TGTGCCAGCAAACCTTGGGACAGAGATTACGAGCAGTACTTC
- | TRBJ2-2 | - | TRBV11-2 | CATSSISGELFF | TGTGCCACCAGTTCAATAAGCGGGGAGCTGTTTTTT
TRBD2 | TRBJ2-3 | once | TRBV6-5 | CATKGLAGSTDTQYF | TGTGCCACCAAGGGACTAGCGGGGAGCACAGATACGCAGTATTTT
- | TRBJ1-4 | - | TRBV4-1 | CASSHAVATNEKLFF | TGCGCCAGCAGTCACGCAGTTGCAACTAATGAAAAACTGTTTTTT
- | TRBJ1-5 | - | TRBV27 | CASSLSVDQPQHF | TGTGCCAGCAGTTTATCGGTTGATCAGCCCCAGCATTTT
TRBD1 | TRBJ1-1 | - | TRBV13 | CASSLLDRATEAFF | TGTGCCAGCAGCCTCCTGGACAGGGCCACTGAAGCTTTCTTT
- | TRBJ2-1 | - | TRBV29-1 | CSVDLRYNEQFF | TGCAGCGTTGATCTGCGCTACAATGAGCAGTTCTTC
- | TRBJ2-5 | - | TRBV5-4 | CASSFSSKETQYF | TGTGCCAGCAGCTTTAGTTCGAAAGAGACCCAGTACTTC
- | TRBJ1-1 | - | TRBV5-1 | CASSWGTLNTEAFF | TGCGCCAGCAGCTGGGGCACCCTGAACACTGAAGCTTTCTTT
- | TRBJ2-1 | - | TRBV6-1 | CATSLTNSYNEQFF | TGTGCCACATCACTAACGAACTCCTACAATGAGCAGTTCTTC
- | TRBJ1-3 | - | TRBV5-6 | CASSFFSSGNTIYF | TGTGCCAGCAGCTTCTTCAGCTCTGGAAACACCATATATTTT
- | TRBJ1-1 | - | TRBV7-9 | CASSPRWGDGKAEAFF | TGTGCCAGCAGCCCTCGGTGGGGGGACGGGAAGGCTGAAGCTTTCTTT
- | TRBJ2-7 | - | TRBV7-9 | CASSGPTPTYEQYF | TGTGCCAGCAGTGGACCCACCCCAACCTACGAGCAGTACTTC
- | TRBJ1-6 | few | TRBV5-7 | CASRESRPDSPLHF | TGTGCCAGCAGGGAATCTCGGCCGGATTCACCCCTCCACTTT
- | TRBJ2-3 | - | TRBV6-6 | CASSYVYGETDTQYF | TGTGCCAGCAGTTATGTATACGGGGAAACGGATACGCAGTATTTT
- | TRBJ1-1 | - | TRBV5-1 | CASSLATPGNTEAFF | TGCGCCAGCAGCTTGGCAACCCCCGGGAACACTGAAGCTTTCTTT
TRBD1 | TRBJ1-2 | once | TRBV27 | CASSPYGTGQVHYGYTF | TGTGCCAGCAGTCCCTACGGGACGGGACAGGTTCACTATGGCTACACCTTC
- | TRBJ2-2 | - | TRBV30 | CAWNGGTGELFF | TGTGCCTGGAATGGAGGCACCGGGGAGCTGTTTTTT
- | TRBJ1-5 | - | TRBV11-2 | CASSLVWGQPQHF | TGTGCCAGCAGCTTAGTTTGGGGTCAGCCCCAGCATTTT
- | TRBJ1-6 | - | TRBV6-5 | CASSESNNSPLHF | TGTGCCAGCAGCGAGAGTAATAATTCACCCCTCCACTTT
- | TRBJ2-7 | - | TRBV28 | CASSSQEREQYF | TGTGCCAGCAGTTCTCAGGAGCGCGAGCAGTACTTC
TRBD2 | TRBJ2-7 | - | TRBV7-8 | CASSLETSGNLYEQYF | TGTGCCAGCAGCTTAGAAACTAGCGGGAACCTGTACGAGCAGTACTTC
TRBD1 | TRBJ2-7 | once | TRBV4-3 | CASSQMTGALQYF | TGCGCCAGCAGCCAGATGACAGGGGCCTTGCAGTACTTC
- | TRBJ1-1 | - | TRBV6-5 | CASSYSPGRTEAFF | TGTGCCAGCAGTTACTCCCCGGGTAGGACTGAAGCTTTCTTT
TRBD2 | TRBJ2-3 | - | TRBV29-1 | CSAGPGVPGLGLSDTQYF | TGCAGCGCCGGGCCTGGGGTCCCGGGACTAGGGTTGAGCGATACGCAGTATTTT
TRBD2 | TRBJ2-1 | - | TRBV29-1 | CSVAGAGVYNEQFF | TGCAGCGTTGCAGGAGCGGGGGTCTACAATGAGCAGTTCTTC
- | TRBJ2-5 | - | TRBV4-1 | CASSQDSEGEGETQYF | TGCGCCAGCAGCCAAGATTCGGAGGGAGAAGGGGAGACCCAGTACTTC
- | TRBJ1-1 | - | TRBV27 | CASSPNPDTMNTEAFF | TGTGCCAGCAGTCCCAATCCGGACACCATGAACACTGAAGCTTTCTTT